This TCR beta chain came from a study of blood T cell repertoires in COVID-19. In the study overall: Nucleic acid was either cDNA or gDNA, and it came from T cells, B-cell-depleted T cells, or PBMCs.

CDR1 is LNHDA and CDR2 is SQIVND in the germline V gene (reference sequence). The length of the CDR3 is 15 residues. Germline trimming cut 8 bases from V and 0 bases from J; bases unmatched to any gene: 6. The data were produced by immunoSEQ multiplex PCR, yet TCRdb's version contains in-frame clones alone and is incomplete. In the table there are hundreds of thousands of clones, 70% to 85% of which are singletons. This TCR was recovered from a woman older than 75 with active or convalescent COVID-19. This rearrangement joins TRBV19 to TRBJ1-4, with TRBD1 matching 7 bases. The sequenced sample was peripheral blood. CDR3 in DNA: TGTGCCAGTGAAATGACAGGGTCAACTAATGAAAAACTGTTTTTT. It specifies CASEMTGSTNEKLFF.